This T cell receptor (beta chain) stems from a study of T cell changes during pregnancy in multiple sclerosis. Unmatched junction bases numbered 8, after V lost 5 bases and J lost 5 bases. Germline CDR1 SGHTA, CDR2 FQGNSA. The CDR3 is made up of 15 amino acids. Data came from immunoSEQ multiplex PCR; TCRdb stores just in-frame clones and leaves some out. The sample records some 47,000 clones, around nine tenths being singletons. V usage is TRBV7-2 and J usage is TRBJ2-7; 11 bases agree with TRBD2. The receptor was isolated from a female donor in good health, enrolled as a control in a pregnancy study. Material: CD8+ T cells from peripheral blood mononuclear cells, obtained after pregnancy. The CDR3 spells CASSRLAGTRDEQYF. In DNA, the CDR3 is TGTGCCAGCAGCCGACTAGCGGGGACTCGGGACGAGCAGTACTTC.